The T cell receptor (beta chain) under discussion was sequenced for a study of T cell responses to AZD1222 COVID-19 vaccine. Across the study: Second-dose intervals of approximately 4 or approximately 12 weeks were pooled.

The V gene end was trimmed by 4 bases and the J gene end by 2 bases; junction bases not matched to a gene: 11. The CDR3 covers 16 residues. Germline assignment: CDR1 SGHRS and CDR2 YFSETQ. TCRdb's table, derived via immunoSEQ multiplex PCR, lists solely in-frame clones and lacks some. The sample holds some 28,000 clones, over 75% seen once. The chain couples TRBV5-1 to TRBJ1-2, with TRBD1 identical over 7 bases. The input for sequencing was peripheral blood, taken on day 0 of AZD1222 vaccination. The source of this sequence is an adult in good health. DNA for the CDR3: TGCGCCAGCAGCAGAACTCGACAGGGTCAGAACTATGGCTACACCTTC. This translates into CASSRTRQGQNYGYTF.